This entry lists 9 T cell receptor beta chains sequenced from one sample in a study of T cell responses to AZD1222 COVID-19 vaccine. Sequencing used immunoSEQ multiplex PCR; TCRdb keeps in-frame clones, though not all of them. The repertoire holds over 110,000 clones, around nine tenths seen once, with roughly 10% in the top ten. Specimen: peripheral blood, collected 28 days after the second AZD1222 dose. The source of these receptors is an adult who received the AZD1222 COVID-19 vaccine.

The chain has TRBV6-6 and TRBJ1-2, with no clear D. The CDR3 is 12 residues long. Trimming pared 5 bases from V and 3 bases from J, leaving 7 bases between. Germline-derived CDR1 and CDR2 are MNHNY and SVGAGI (reference sequence). CDR3 nucleotide sequence: TGTGCCAGCAGTGCCCGGGACTATGGCTACACCTTC. As protein: CASSARDYGYTF.

The chain joins TRBV5-6 to TRBJ2-3, with D perhaps being TRBD1 or TRBD2 (5 bases each). Trimming stripped 3 bases from V and 3 bases from J, with 8 bases between. Per the germline V gene, CDR1 is SGHDT and CDR2 is YYEEEE. The CDR3 length is 13 residues. The CDR3 here is CASSSGTTDTQYF. The CDR3 bases are TGTGCCAGCAGCTCCGGGACGACAGATACGCAGTATTTT.

The rearrangement uses TRBV5-1 and TRBJ1-3; a weak D match, TRBD1 (6 bases). V lost 1 base and J 0 bases, leaving 8 bases between the germline ends. This CDR3 comprises 15 residues. The germline gives CDR1 SGHRS, CDR2 YFSETQ. CDR3 DNA sequence: TGCGCCAGCAGCTTGCGGGGGGCCTCTGGAAACACCATATATTTT. Translating it yields CASSLRGASGNTIYF.

V gene TRBV5-1 combines with J gene TRBJ1-1; unclear D gene. Per the germline V gene, CDR1 is SGHRS and CDR2 is YFSETQ. There are 12 residues in the CDR3. Trimming took 7 bases from V and 0 from J, leaving 7 bases between them. The CDR3 DNA reads as TGCGCCAGCCGGACCATGAACACTGAAGCTTTCTTT. The encoded protein is CASRTMNTEAFF.

The J gene is TRBJ2-7, the V gene TRBV21-1. TRBV21-1 counts as a pseudogene. The length of the CDR3 is 13 residues. The DNA of the CDR3 is TGTGCCAGCACTTCTGACACCAGGGAGGAGCAGTACGTC. Translated, it gives CASTSDTREEQYV.

The chain combines TRBV19 with TRBJ2-5, with D tentatively TRBD2 (6 bases). Trimming took off 3 bases at V and 3 bases at J, with 11 bases between the two ends. This CDR3 is 14 amino acids long. CDR1 is LNHDA, CDR2 SQIVND, per germline (reference sequence). The CDR3 loop reads CASSIGGIEETQYF. The CDR3, as DNA: TGTGCCAGTAGTATTGGGGGGATCGAAGAGACCCAGTACTTC.

The CDR3 region is CASSAGTGGYQPQHF. Written as DNA, the CDR3 is TGTGCCAGCAGCGCCGGGACAGGGGGATATCAGCCCCAGCATTTT. The V and J genes are TRBV3-1 (or the pseudogene TRBV3-2) and TRBJ1-5; 11 bases map to TRBD1. This CDR3 region has 15 residues. Germline CDR1 and CDR2: LGHDT and YNNKEL (reference sequence). With 5 bases clipped from V and 5 bases from J, the junction kept 5 bases outside the gene matches.

V gene TRBV6-5 combines with J gene TRBJ1-1, with 7 bases aligning to TRBD1. The germline gives CDR1 MNHEY, CDR2 SVGAGI. The V gene end was trimmed by 8 bases and the J gene end by 1 base; junction bases not matched to a gene: 10. This CDR3 comprises 15 residues. CDR3 coding DNA: TGTGCCAGCCGAAAGGGGGCGGAGAGGAACACTGAAGCTTTCTTT. This sequence encodes CASRKGAERNTEAFF.

This clone showed up just once. This same CDR3 is encoded by further DNA sequences in the sample. This rearrangement joins TRBV12-3 or TRBV12-4 to TRBJ1-5; D is ambiguous. V dropped 6 bases and J dropped 0 bases, with 6 bases sitting between them. The CDR3 covers 13 residues. The CDR3 loop is CASSPNSNQPQHF. Written as DNA, the CDR3 is TGTGCCAGCAGCCCGAATAGCAATCAGCCCCAGCATTTT.